The TCR beta chain described here comes from a study of CD8 T cells in ankylosing spondylitis. Overall study findings and caveats: There was reportedly significant enrichment of clones that were disease-linked in matched ankylosing spondylitis synovial fluid. CD8+ by phenotype, disease-linked clones were relatively rare in peripheral blood. Typical of ankylosing spondylitis blood, it appeared, was a TCR beta motif of eight highly homologous variants.

The V end was cut by 5 bases, the J end by 7 bases, with 14 bases between. CDR3 size: 14 residues. This clonotype showed up many times. Its specificity is not known. Researchers built TCR beta libraries using quantitative 5'-RACE with molecular barcodes. MiXCR, applied by TCRdb to the 5' RACE reads, yields one record per CDR3 protein. The table lists 200,000 to 300,000 distinct CDR3 sequences, roughly 25% of them singletons, with roughly 0.67% in the top ten. The chain has TRBV12-3 or TRBV12-4 and TRBJ1-4; D unresolved. The TCR was taken from a male donor with ankylosing spondylitis or in good health (not recorded which). What was sequenced was blood, either unsorted or a sorted T cell fraction (not recorded which). CDR3 residues: CASSVRPGGEKLFF. In DNA form, the CDR3 reads TGTGCCAGCAGTGTCAGACCGGGCGGTGAAAAACTGTTTTTT.